These 18 T cell receptor beta chains share one sample of origin, sequenced in a study of T cell repertoires in cytomegalovirus infection. Via MiXCR, TCRdb re-called the reads, giving one row per CDR3 protein. The sample has about 570,000 distinct CDR3 sequences, about 39% seen once. Their target antigens are unknown. Here the sequenced sample was cultured PBMCs, taken from culture after CMV antigen stimulation. The receptors were sampled from a human donor in good health (CMV status not recorded). Some clones in this sample may be carry-over from other donors' samples.

The table lists this clonotype with a few counts. V and J are TRBV11-2 and TRBJ2-7, with D uncertain. The V and J ends lost 5 bases and 2 bases respectively, with 13 bases between them. Germline-derived CDR1 and CDR2 are SGHAT and FQNNGV. CDR3 length: 14 amino acids. CDR3 in DNA: TGTGCCAGCAGCCCCACGCGGACCGCCTACGAGCAGTACTTC. Encoded protein: CASSPTRTAYEQYF.

This clonotype was counted a few times. The V and J genes are TRBV7-6 and TRBJ2-3, with 13 bases matching TRBD2. The germline gives CDR1 SGHVS, CDR2 FNYEAQ. The CDR3 loop spans 18 amino acids. J was trimmed by 4 bases and V by 0 bases; bases with no gene match: 7. CDR3 amino acids: CASSLALLAGGSPDTQYF. The CDR3 DNA sequence: TGTGCCAGCAGCTTAGCCTTACTAGCGGGGGGGAGTCCAGATACGCAGTATTTT.

The gene calls are TRBV6-2 or TRBV6-3 and TRBJ2-7; 7 nucleotides align to TRBD2. V was clipped by 0 bases and J by 0 bases; unmatched bases: 8. Germline CDR1 reads MNHEY; CDR2 reads SVGEGT. This CDR3 has 17 amino acids. The CDR3 DNA is TGTGCCAGCAGTTACTCCATTTGGGGCGGGAGCTCCTACGAGCAGTACTTC. Amino acid sequence: CASSYSIWGGSSYEQYF.

V gene TRBV24-1 combines with J gene TRBJ2-5; weak D call: TRBD2 (6 bases). In germline, CDR1 is KGHDR, CDR2 SFDVKD. V lost 4 bases to trimming and J lost 4 bases, with 24 bases between them. CDR3 size: 18 residues. CDR3 nucleotide sequence: TGTGCCACCAGTGACCCTCCACGCGGGTGGCGGGGCTCAGAGACCCAGTACTTC. Amino acid sequence: CATSDPPRGWRGSETQYF.

The chain uses TRBV7-6 and TRBJ1-4; D is perhaps TRBD1 (5 bases). CDR1 SGHVS and CDR2 FNYEAQ come from the germline V gene. Trimming left V 5 bases short and J 2 bases short, with 12 bases between. The CDR3 is 15 residues long. The CDR3 coding sequence is TGTGCCAGCAGCGAACTCGCAGGGACTAATGAAAAACTGTTTTTT. Encoded protein: CASSELAGTNEKLFF.

The rearrangement links TRBV6-1 to TRBJ1-4, with D possibly matching TRBD1 (5 bases). This CDR3 spans 15 amino acids. Trimming shortened V by 7 bases and J by 7 bases, and 19 bases separated the two germline ends. Germline V gene lookup returns CDR1 MNHNS and CDR2 SASEGT. CDR3 protein: CASTAGGDLSEKLFF. CDR3 bases: TGTGCCAGCACCGCCGGAGGGGATTTGTCTGAAAAACTGTTTTTT.

This clonotype was found a few times. V usage is TRBV3-1 and J usage is TRBJ1-5; TRBD1 might be the D (6 bases). Germline CDR1 is LGHDT and CDR2 is YNNKEL (reference sequence). Trimming pared 1 base from V and 7 bases from J, leaving 11 bases between. CDR3 length: 14 residues. DNA for the CDR3: TGTGCCAGCAGCCAAGGGGGGGCTCGGCAGCCCCAGCATTTT. It translates to CASSQGGARQPQHF.

The rearrangement uses TRBV7-9 and TRBJ2-1; the D is unclear. Trimming took 5 bases from V and 10 from J, leaving 12 bases between them. The length of the CDR3 is 12 residues. Per germline, CDR1 SEHNR and CDR2 FQNEAQ (reference sequence). The DNA of the CDR3 is TGTGCCAGCAGCAACCGCTACGGAGAGCAGTTCTTC. It codes for CASSNRYGEQFF.

This clonotype was picked up a small number of times. The CDR3 DNA sequence: TGTGCCAGCAGGGGGGGGTCCATCCGGGGCGTCAGCACAGATACGCAGTATTTT. Its translation is CASRGGSIRGVSTDTQYF. The chain recombines TRBV6-1 with TRBJ2-3; 7 bases map to TRBD2. Germline V gene lookup returns CDR1 MNHNS and CDR2 SASEGT. The junction had 15 bases not matched to a gene; V was cut back by 6 bases and J by 0 bases. CDR3 length: 18 residues.

The chain employs TRBV14 and TRBJ1-1; D is ambiguous. V lost 0 bases and J lost 2, with 16 bases in between. CDR1 and CDR2 (germline): SGHDN, FVKESK. The CDR3 covers 17 residues. The CDR3 DNA follows: TGTGCCAGCAGCCAAGATCTGGGCTATCCACCCAACACTGAAGCTTTCTTT. Amino acid sequence: CASSQDLGYPPNTEAFF.

This chain links TRBV20-1 with TRBJ2-3; possibly TRBD1 for D (6 bases). Germline lookup yields CDR1 DFQATT and CDR2 SNEGSKA (reference sequence). Trimming took 5 bases from V and 3 from J, leaving 18 bases between them. This CDR3 contains 15 residues. CDR3 DNA: TGCAGTGCTCGCCCCCAGGGGAAGTATACAGATACGCAGTATTTT. The encoded protein is CSARPQGKYTDTQYF.

This clonotype has just a few counts. This chain links TRBV6-6 with TRBJ2-2; D could derive from TRBD1 or TRBD2 (5 bases each). Trimming took off 8 bases at V and 7 bases at J, with 5 bases between the two ends. This CDR3 contains 10 residues. Germline V gene lookup returns CDR1 MNHNY and CDR2 SVGAGI (reference sequence). The CDR3 region has the DNA TGTGCCAGCGGGGGCGGGGAGCTGTTTTTT. Protein product: CASGGGELFF.

The chain carries TRBV4-2 and TRBJ1-2; D perhaps matches TRBD1 (5 bases). The CDR3 sequence is 13 residues long. V lost 2 bases to trimming and J lost 6 bases, with 10 bases between them. Per the germline V gene, CDR1 is LGHNA and CDR2 is YNFKEQ. CDR3 sequence reads: CASSQYRTNGYTF. CDR3 nucleotides: TGTGCCAGCAGCCAATACAGGACAAATGGCTACACCTTC.

V usage is TRBV20-1 and J usage is TRBJ1-2; 8 bases align to TRBD1. Unmatched junction bases numbered 5, after V lost 0 bases and J lost 5 bases. This CDR3 contains 14 residues. The germline gives CDR1 DFQATT, CDR2 SNEGSKA (reference sequence). The CDR3 nucleotides read TGCAGTGCTAGAGATCCCAGGGGGCGATATGGCTACACCTTC. Amino acids: CSARDPRGRYGYTF.

The chain couples TRBV19 to TRBJ2-5; 8 positions agree with TRBD2. The germline CDR1 and CDR2 sequences are LNHDA and SQIVND (reference sequence). The CDR3 totals 15 residues. Losses at the gene ends were 8 bases for V and 3 bases for J; bases not matched to a gene: 11. CDR3 sequence (DNA): TGTGCCAGTTCCGCCTATGGAGCGGGGGAAGAGACCCAGTACTTC. Protein sequence: CASSAYGAGEETQYF.

The V gene is TRBV6-2 or TRBV6-3, the J gene TRBJ2-2; TRBD2 matches 9 bases. The CDR3 consists of 20 residues. After removal of 8 bases from V and 0 bases from J, the junction contained 19 bases not matched to a gene. The germline V gene has CDR1 MNHEY and CDR2 SVGEGT. The DNA of the CDR3 is TGTGCCAGCCATACTACTTTAGCGGGAGCCCTCAAATCGAACACCGGGGAGCTGTTTTTT. Translated, it gives CASHTTLAGALKSNTGELFF.

This chain connects TRBV7-9 to TRBJ1-4; a possible D gene is TRBD1 (6 bases). Per germline, CDR1 SEHNR and CDR2 FQNEAQ (reference sequence). Trimming removed 5 bases at V and 0 bases at J, with 13 bases between. The CDR3 extends over 16 amino acids. The CDR3 nucleotides read TGTGCCAGCAGCCCCGACAGGCTTGCAACTAATGAAAAACTGTTTTTT. It is translated as CASSPDRLATNEKLFF.

The chain couples TRBV2 to TRBJ2-3; D ambiguous. V was trimmed by 6 bases and J by 6 bases, leaving 13 bases between them. Per germline, CDR1 SNHLY and CDR2 FYNNEI. The CDR3 consists of 13 residues. The CDR3 is CASRTRTSDTQYF. The CDR3 DNA reads TGTGCCAGCAGGACCCGGACCTCCGATACGCAGTATTTT.